The 8 T cell receptor beta chains listed next were all sequenced from one sample in a study of T-cell memory formation after mild COVID-19. TCRdb re-called the 5' RACE reads with MiXCR, one entry per CDR3 protein. The sample holds hundreds of thousands of distinct CDR3 sequences, approximately 15% seen once. The sample was PBMCs or a T cell subset sorted from them (not recorded which). The receptor set was obtained from a man between 18 and 35 years old who had mild COVID-19 (a few samples of this study predate the infection). Cell type and time point are not known.

The chain joins TRBV5-1 to TRBJ1-2; 11 bases match TRBD1. V shed 2 bases and J 7 bases; nucleotides not matched to a gene: 7. This CDR3 is built from 15 residues. CDR1 SGHRS and CDR2 YFSETQ come from the germline V gene. As DNA, the CDR3 is TGCGCCAGCAGCTTAAGTTCCGGACAGGGGGCTGGCTACACCTTC. Encoded protein: CASSLSSGQGAGYTF.

This chain joins TRBV4-1 and TRBJ1-4, with 11 positions matching TRBD1. Trimming at V came to 0 bases and at J to 8 bases, leaving 5 bases not matched to a gene. Germline CDR1 MGHRA, CDR2 YSYEKL. CDR3 size: 16 residues. The CDR3 DNA follows: TGCGCCAGCAGCCAAGATTGGGGACAGGGGGAGGAAAAACTGTTTTTT. Translating gives CASSQDWGQGEEKLFF.

This clonotype was seen a handful of times. The V call is TRBV4-1, the J call TRBJ1-6; no reliable D call. The CDR3 covers 13 residues. CDR1 is MGHRA, CDR2 YSYEKL, per germline. The ends were cut back, 2 bases at V and 6 bases at J, with 5 bases in the middle. CDR3 DNA: TGCGCCAGCAGCCAAAATCCTAATTCACCCCTCCACTTT. As protein: CASSQNPNSPLHF.

This chain links TRBV6-2 or TRBV6-3 with TRBJ2-4; D possibly corresponds to TRBD2 (5 bases). Between the trimmed V and J ends, which lost 7 bases and 4 bases, there was a span of 14 bases. This CDR3 is built from 14 residues. Germline CDR1 and CDR2: MNHEY and SVGEGT. The CDR3 region is CASKSGPVKNIQYF. The CDR3 DNA follows: TGTGCCAGCAAAAGCGGACCCGTAAAAAACATTCAGTACTTC.

The rearrangement uses TRBV5-1 and TRBJ1-2; D remains ambiguous. Looked up from germline, CDR1 is SGHRS and CDR2 is YFSETQ. V lost 1 base and J lost 5, with 9 bases in between. The CDR3 totals 13 residues. The CDR3 spells CASSLSDLYGYTF. In DNA, the CDR3 is TGCGCCAGCAGCTTGTCCGACCTTTATGGCTACACCTTC.

This clonotype was seen many times. The chain carries TRBV7-2 and TRBJ1-2; D perhaps matches TRBD1 (6 bases). Germline CDR1 SGHTA, CDR2 FQGNSA. This CDR3 is built from 16 residues. Trimming stripped 5 bases from V and 8 bases from J, with 24 bases between. As DNA, the CDR3 is TGTGCCAGCAGCCCCAATACCCAGGGGCCGGCTTGGGGCTACACCTTC. It specifies CASSPNTQGPAWGYTF. Drawing the rest from reference TRBV7-2 and TRBJ1-2, the complete variable domain is GAGVSQSPSNKVTEKGKDVELRCDPISGHTALYWYRQSLGQGLEFLIYFQGNSAPDKSGLPSDRFSAERTGGSVSTLTIQRTQQEDSAVYLCASSPNTQGPAWGYTFGSGTRLTVV.

The CDR3 nucleotides are TGCGCCAGCAGCCAAGAGAATCTAGCGGGGTCCTACAATGAGCAGTTCTTC. Amino acid sequence: CASSQENLAGSYNEQFF. The rearrangement links TRBV4-3 to TRBJ2-1; TRBD2 aligns across 9 bases. Germline CDR1 and CDR2: LGHNA and YSLEER. The CDR3 loop spans 17 amino acids. V was clipped by 0 bases and J by 1 base; unmatched bases: 4.

V and J are TRBV4-2 and TRBJ1-6, with D uncertain. CDR1 and CDR2 (germline): LGHNA, YNFKEQ. CDR3 size: 15 residues. The germline V and J ends were trimmed by 0 bases and 6 bases, with 9 bases remaining between them. Here the CDR3 DNA reads TGTGCCAGCAGCCAAGAGACCCTCGGTAATTCACCCCTCCACTTT. Translated: CASSQETLGNSPLHF.